The clone carrying this T cell receptor beta chain was found many times. The antigen is unknown. V lost 7 bases, J lost 8 bases, and 15 bases lay in between. The CDR3 covers 13 residues. The data stem from a study of identical twins. Regarding the study as a whole: Whereas memory repertoires showed no such difference, abundant cord blood beta clonotypes carried fewer insertions.

TCRdb reanalysed the 5' RACE reads using MiXCR and keeps one entry per CDR3 protein. This sample carries hundreds of thousands of distinct CDR3 sequences, roughly 8.6% of them seen once, and the ten largest clones take approximately 2.1%. A further study also used this sample, focusing on yellow fever vaccine responses in identical twins.

The source material was memory (CD45RO+) T cells sorted from blood. The sequence was obtained from a woman younger than 35 in good health. V usage is TRBV12-3 or TRBV12-4 and J usage is TRBJ2-1, with a possible D match to TRBD1 (6 bases). CDR3 DNA: TGTGCCAGCACCCGACAGGTTAGAGATGAGCAGTTCTTC. Translating gives CASTRQVRDEQFF.